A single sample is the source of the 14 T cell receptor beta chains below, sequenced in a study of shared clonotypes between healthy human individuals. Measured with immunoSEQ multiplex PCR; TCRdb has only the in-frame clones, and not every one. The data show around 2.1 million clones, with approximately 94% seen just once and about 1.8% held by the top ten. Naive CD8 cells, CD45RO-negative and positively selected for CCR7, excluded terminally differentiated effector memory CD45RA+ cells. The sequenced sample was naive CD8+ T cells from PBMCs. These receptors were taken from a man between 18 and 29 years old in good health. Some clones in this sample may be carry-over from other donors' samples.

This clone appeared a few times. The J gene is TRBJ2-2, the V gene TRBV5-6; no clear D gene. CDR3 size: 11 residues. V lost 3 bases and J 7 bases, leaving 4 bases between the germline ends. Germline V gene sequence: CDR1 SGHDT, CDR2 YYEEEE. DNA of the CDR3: TGTGCCAGCAGCTCGGACGGGGAGCTGTTTTTT. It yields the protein CASSSDGELFF.

This CDR3 is CSVNLTPGQGQSDTQYF. The CDR3 DNA sequence: TGCAGCGTTAATCTAACGCCGGGACAGGGTCAATCAGATACGCAGTATTTT. The chain is built from TRBV29-1 and TRBJ2-3; 9 nucleotides align to TRBD1. This CDR3 contains 17 residues. Germline V gene lookup returns CDR1 SQVTM and CDR2 ANQGSEA. The junction had 16 bases not matched to a gene; V was cut back by 5 bases and J by 4 bases.

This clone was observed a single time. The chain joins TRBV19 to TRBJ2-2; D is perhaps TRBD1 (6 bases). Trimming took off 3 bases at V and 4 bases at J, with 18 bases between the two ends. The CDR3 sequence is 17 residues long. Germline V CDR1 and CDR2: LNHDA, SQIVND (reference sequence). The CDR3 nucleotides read TGTGCCAGTAGTATCAGTAGGGGGACCCTTTTCACCGGGGAGCTGTTTTTT. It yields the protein CASSISRGTLFTGELFF.

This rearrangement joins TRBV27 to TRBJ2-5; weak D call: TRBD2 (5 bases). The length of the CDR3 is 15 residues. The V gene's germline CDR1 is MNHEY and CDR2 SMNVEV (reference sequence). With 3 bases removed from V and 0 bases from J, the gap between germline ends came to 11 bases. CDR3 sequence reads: CASSLSDGNQETQYF. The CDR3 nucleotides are TGTGCCAGCAGTTTGTCGGACGGGAACCAAGAGACCCAGTACTTC.

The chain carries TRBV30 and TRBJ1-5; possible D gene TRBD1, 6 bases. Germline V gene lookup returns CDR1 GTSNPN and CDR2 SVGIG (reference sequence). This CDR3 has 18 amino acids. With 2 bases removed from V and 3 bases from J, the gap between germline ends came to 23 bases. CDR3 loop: CAWSPPLKQGGINQPQHF. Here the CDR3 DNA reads TGTGCCTGGAGTCCTCCCCTAAAACAGGGTGGGATCAATCAGCCCCAGCATTTT. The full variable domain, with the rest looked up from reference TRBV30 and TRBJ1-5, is SQTIHQWPATLVQPVGSPLSLECTVEGTSNPNLYWYRQAAGRGLQLLFYSVGIGQISSEVPQNLSASRPQDRQFILSSKKLLLSDSGFYLCAWSPPLKQGGINQPQHFGDGTRLSIL.

In nucleotides, the CDR3 is TGTGCCAGCAGCTTAGGGGTTGGGGCAGATATGTTTTTT. Residues: CASSLGVGADMFF. This chain connects TRBV27 to TRBJ1-4; maybe TRBD1 (5 bases). The CDR3 runs 13 residues. Germline CDR1 reads MNHEY; CDR2 reads SMNVEV (reference sequence). With 6 bases removed from V and 15 bases from J, the gap between germline ends came to 20 bases.

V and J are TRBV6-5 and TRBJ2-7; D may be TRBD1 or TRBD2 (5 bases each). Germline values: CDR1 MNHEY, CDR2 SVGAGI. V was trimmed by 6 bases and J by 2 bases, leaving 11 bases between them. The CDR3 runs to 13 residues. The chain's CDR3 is CASRRDGPYEQYF. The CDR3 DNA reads TGTGCCAGCAGAAGGGACGGGCCCTACGAGCAGTACTTC.

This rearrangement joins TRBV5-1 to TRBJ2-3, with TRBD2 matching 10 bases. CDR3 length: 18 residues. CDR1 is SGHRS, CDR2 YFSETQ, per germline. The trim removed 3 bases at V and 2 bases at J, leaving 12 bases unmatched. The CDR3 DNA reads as TGCGCCAGCAGCTCTTCCGGACTAGCGGACGCCTCCACAGATACGCAGTATTTT. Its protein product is CASSSSGLADASTDTQYF.

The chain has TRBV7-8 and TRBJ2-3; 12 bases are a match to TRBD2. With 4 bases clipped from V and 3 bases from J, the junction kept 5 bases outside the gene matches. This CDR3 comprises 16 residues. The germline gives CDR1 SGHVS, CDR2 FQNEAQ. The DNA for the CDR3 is TGTGCCAGCAGCTCTAGACTAGCGGGAGTGACAGATACGCAGTATTTT. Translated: CASSSRLAGVTDTQYF. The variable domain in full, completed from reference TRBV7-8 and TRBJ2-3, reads GAGVSQSPRYKVAKRGQDVALRCDPISGHVSLFWYQQALGQGPEFLTYFQNEAQLDKSGLPSDRFFAERPEGSVSTLKIQRTQQEDSAVYLCASSSRLAGVTDTQYFGPGTRLTVL.

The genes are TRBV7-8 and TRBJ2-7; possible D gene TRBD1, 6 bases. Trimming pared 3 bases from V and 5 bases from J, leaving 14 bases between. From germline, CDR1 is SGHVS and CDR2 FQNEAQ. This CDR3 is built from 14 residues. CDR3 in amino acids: CASSLTQGIHEQYF. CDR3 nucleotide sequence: TGTGCCAGCAGCTTGACACAGGGTATCCACGAGCAGTACTTC.

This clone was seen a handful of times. The CDR3 loop is CASSLGPRGQFF. The CDR3 DNA reads as TGTGCCAGCAGCTTAGGTCCGCGTGGGCAGTTCTTC. The chain employs TRBV7-9 and TRBJ2-1; D uncertain. CDR3 length: 12 amino acids. With 1 base removed from V and 12 bases from J, the gap between germline ends came to 10 bases. Germline V lookup: CDR1 SEHNR, CDR2 FQNEAQ (reference sequence).

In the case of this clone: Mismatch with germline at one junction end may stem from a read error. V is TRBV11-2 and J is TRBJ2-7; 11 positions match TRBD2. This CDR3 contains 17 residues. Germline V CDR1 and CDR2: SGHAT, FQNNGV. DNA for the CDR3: TGTGCCAGCAGCCTAGAGGTAGCGGGAGGGTCTAATTACGAGCAGTACTTC. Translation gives CASSLEVAGGSNYEQYF.

The CDR3 DNA reads TGTGCCAGCACCCCCTACTCGCCTCCGGGGGCTTCTGGCTACACCTTC. Protein product: CASTPYSPPGASGYTF. This chain joins TRBV27 and TRBJ1-2; D might be TRBD1 (6 bases). CDR1 and CDR2 (germline): MNHEY, SMNVEV (reference sequence). V shed 7 bases and J shed 7 bases, with 25 bases lying between them. CDR3 length equals 16 residues.

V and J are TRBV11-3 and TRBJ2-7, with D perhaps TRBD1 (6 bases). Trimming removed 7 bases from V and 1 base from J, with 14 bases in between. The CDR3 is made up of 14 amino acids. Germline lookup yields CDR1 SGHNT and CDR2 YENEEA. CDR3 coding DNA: TGTGCCAGCATCCCCGGACAGTTATCCTACGAGCAGTACTTC. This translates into CASIPGQLSYEQYF.